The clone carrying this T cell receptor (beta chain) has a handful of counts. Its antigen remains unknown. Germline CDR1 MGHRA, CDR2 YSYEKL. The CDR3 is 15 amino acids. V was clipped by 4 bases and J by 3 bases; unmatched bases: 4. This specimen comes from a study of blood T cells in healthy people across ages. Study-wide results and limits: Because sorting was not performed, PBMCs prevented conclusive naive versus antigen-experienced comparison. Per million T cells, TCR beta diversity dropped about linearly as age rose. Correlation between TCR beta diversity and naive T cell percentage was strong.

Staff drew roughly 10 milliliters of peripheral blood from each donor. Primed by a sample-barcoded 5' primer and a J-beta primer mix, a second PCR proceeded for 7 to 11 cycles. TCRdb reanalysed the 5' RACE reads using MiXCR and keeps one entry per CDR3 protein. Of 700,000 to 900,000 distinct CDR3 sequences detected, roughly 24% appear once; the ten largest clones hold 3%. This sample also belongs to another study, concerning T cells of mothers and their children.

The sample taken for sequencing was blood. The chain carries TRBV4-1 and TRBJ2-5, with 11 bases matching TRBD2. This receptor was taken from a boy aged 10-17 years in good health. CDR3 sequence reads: CASSRGGLAEETQYF. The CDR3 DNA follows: TGCGCCAGCAGCCGAGGGGGACTAGCGGAAGAGACCCAGTACTTC.